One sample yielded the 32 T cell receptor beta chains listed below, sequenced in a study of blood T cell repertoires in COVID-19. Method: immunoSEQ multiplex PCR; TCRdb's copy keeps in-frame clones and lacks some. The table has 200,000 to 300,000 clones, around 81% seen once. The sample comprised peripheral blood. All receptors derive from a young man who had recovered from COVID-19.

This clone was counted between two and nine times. CDR3 in DNA: TGTGCCAGCAGCCAGTACGGGGGGCCCTCCTACAATGAGCAGTTCTTC. The encoded protein is CASSQYGGPSYNEQFF. The gene calls are TRBV7-3 and TRBJ2-1; possible D gene TRBD2, 7 bases. Deletions cut 5 bases from V and 0 bases from J, with 14 bases between. From germline, CDR1 is SGHTA and CDR2 FQGTGA. The CDR3 has 16 amino acids.

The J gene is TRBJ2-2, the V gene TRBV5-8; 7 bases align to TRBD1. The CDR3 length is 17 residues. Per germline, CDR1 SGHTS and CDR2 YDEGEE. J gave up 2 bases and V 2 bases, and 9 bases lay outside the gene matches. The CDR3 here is CASSFTTGTDNTGELFF. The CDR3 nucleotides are TGTGCCAGCAGCTTCACAACGGGGACAGATAACACCGGGGAGCTGTTTTTT.

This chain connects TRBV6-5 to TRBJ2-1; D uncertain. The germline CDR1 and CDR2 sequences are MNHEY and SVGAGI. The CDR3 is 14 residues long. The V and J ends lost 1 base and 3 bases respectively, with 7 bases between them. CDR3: CASSYWPDYNEQFF. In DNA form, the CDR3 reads TGTGCCAGCAGTTACTGGCCAGACTACAATGAGCAGTTCTTC.

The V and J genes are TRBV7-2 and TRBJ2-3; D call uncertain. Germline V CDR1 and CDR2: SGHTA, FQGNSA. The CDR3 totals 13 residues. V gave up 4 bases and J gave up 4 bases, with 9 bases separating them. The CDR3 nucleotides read TGTGCCAGCAGCTCTCAGGCCCCAGATACGCAGTATTTT. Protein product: CASSSQAPDTQYF.

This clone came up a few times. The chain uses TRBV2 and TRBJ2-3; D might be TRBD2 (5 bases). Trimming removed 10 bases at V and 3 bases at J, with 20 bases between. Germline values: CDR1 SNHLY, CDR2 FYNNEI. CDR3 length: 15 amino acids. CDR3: CATARGARNTDTQYF. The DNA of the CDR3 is TGTGCCACCGCCCGGGGAGCCCGAAATACAGATACGCAGTATTTT.

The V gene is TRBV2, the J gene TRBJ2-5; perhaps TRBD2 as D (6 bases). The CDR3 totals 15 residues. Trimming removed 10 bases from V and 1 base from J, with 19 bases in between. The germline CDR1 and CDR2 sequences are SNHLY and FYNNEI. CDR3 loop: CATSHGRGLQETQYF. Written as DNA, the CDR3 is TGTGCCACCTCCCACGGAAGGGGACTCCAAGAGACCCAGTACTTC.

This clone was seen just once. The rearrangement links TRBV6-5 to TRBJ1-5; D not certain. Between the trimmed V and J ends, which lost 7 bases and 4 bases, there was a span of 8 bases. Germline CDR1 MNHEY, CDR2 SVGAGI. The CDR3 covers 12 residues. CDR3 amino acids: CASNTRNQPQHF. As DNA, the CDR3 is TGTGCCAGCAATACACGTAATCAGCCCCAGCATTTT.

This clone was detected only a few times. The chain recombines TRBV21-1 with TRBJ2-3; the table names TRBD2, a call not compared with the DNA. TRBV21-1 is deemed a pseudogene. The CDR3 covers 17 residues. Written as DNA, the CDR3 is TGTGCCAGCAGATGGAAAGCGGGGGGGCCGGAAACAGATACGCAGTATTTT. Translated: CASRWKAGGPETDTQYF.

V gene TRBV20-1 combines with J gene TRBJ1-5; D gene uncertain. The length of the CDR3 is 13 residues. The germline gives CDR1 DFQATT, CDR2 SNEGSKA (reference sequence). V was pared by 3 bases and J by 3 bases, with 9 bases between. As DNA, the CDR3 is TGCAGTGCTAGTACAGCCGTCAATCAGCCCCAGCATTTT. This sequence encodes CSASTAVNQPQHF.

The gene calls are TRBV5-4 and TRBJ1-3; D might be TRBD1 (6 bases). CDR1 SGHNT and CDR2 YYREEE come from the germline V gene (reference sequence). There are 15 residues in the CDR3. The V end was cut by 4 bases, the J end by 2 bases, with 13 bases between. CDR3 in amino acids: CASSITGPTGNTIYF. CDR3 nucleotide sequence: TGTGCCAGCAGCATCACAGGGCCCACTGGAAACACCATATATTTT.

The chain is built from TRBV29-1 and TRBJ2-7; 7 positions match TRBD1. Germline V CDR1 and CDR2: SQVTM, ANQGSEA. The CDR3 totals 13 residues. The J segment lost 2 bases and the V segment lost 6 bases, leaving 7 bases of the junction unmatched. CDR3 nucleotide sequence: TGCAGCGTCGAGGGACAGAGGACCTACGAGCAGTACTTC. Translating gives CSVEGQRTYEQYF.

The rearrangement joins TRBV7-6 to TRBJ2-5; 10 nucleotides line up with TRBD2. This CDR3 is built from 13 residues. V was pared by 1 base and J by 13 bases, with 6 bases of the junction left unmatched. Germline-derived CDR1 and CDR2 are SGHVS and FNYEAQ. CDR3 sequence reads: CASSLERSGGLYF. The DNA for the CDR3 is TGTGCCAGCAGCTTAGAACGTAGCGGGGGGCTGTACTTC.

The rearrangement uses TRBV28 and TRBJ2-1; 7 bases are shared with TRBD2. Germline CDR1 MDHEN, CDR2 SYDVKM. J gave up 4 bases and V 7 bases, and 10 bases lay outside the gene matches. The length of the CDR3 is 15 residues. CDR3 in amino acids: CASTARGDPYNEQFF. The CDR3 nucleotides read TGTGCCAGCACGGCCCGGGGGGACCCGTACAATGAGCAGTTCTTC.

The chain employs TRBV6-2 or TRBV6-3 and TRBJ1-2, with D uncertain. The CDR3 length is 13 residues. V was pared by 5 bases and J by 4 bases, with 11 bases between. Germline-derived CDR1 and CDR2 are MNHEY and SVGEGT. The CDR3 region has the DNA TGTGCCAGCAGTGACGGGTATCTCTATGGCTACACCTTC. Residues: CASSDGYLYGYTF.

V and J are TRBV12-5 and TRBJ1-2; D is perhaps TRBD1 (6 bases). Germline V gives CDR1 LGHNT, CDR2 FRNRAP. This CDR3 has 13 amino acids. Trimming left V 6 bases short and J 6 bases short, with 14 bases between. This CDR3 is CASGTTGVDGYTF. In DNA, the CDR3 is TGTGCTAGTGGCACGACAGGTGTGGATGGCTACACCTTC.

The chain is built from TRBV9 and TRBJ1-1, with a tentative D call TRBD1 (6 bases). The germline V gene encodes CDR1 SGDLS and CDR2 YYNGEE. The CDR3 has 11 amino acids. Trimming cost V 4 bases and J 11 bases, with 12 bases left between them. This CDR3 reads CASSRGATAFF. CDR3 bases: TGTGCCAGCAGCCGGGGGGCGACTGCTTTCTTT.

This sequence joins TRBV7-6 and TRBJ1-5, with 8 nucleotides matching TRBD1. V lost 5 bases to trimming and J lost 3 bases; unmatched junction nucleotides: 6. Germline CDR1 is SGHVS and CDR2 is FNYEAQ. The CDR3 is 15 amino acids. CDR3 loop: CASSLDRGPNQPQHF. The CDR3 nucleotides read TGTGCCAGCAGCCTAGACAGGGGCCCCAATCAGCCCCAGCATTTT.

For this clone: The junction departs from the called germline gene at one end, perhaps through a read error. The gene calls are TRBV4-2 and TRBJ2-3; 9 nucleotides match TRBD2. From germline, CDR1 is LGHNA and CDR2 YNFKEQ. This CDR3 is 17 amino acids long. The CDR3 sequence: CATSQDWGGGGTDTQYF. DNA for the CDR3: TGTGCCACCAGCCAAGATTGGGGCGGGGGGGGGACAGATACGCAGTATTTT.

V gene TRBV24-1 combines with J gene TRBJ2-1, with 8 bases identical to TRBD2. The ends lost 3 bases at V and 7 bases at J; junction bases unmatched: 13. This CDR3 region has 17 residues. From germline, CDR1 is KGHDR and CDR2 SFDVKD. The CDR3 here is CATSDGPTGGAMNEQFF. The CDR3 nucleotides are TGTGCCACCAGTGATGGCCCCACGGGGGGGGCCATGAATGAGCAGTTCTTC.

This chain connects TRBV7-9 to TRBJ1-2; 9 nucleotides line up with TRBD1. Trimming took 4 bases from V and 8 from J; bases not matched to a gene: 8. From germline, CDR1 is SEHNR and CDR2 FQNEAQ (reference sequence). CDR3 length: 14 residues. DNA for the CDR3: TGTGCCAGCAGCTCATGGGACAGGGCTGAGGGCTACACCTTC. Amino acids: CASSSWDRAEGYTF.

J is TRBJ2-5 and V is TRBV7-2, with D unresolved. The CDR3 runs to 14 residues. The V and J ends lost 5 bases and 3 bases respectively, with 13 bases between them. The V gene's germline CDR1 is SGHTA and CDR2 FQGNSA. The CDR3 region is CASSPRVSKETQYF. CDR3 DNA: TGTGCCAGCAGCCCACGGGTCTCCAAAGAGACCCAGTACTTC.

The CDR3 bases are TGTGCCAGTTGGACAGGTCCTGTAGAGACCCAGTACTTC. This sequence encodes CASWTGPVETQYF. The rearrangement links TRBV6-5 to TRBJ2-5, with 7 nucleotides matching TRBD1. J lost 4 bases, V lost 9 bases, and 8 bases had no gene match. Germline V lookup: CDR1 MNHEY, CDR2 SVGAGI. There are 13 residues in the CDR3.

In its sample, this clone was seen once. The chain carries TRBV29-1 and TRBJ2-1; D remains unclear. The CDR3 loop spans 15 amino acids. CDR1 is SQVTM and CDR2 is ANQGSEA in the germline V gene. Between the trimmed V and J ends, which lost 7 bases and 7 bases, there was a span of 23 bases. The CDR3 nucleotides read TGCAGCGCCGCACCAGGAAGTATTTCCCTTAATGAGCAGTTCTTC. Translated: CSAAPGSISLNEQFF.

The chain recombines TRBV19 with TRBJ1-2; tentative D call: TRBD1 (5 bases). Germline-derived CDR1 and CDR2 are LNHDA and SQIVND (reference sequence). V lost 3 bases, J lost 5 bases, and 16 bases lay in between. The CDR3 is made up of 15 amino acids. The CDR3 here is CASSILEGRGYGYTF. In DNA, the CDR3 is TGTGCCAGTAGTATTCTCGAGGGGAGGGGTTATGGCTACACCTTC.

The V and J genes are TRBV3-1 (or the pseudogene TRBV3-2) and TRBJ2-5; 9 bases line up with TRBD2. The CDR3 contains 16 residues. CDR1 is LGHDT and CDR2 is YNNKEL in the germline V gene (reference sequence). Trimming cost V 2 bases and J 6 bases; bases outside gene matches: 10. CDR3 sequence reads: CASSQQGAGGRQTQYF. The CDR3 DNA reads TGTGCCAGCAGCCAACAGGGAGCGGGGGGTAGACAGACCCAGTACTTC.

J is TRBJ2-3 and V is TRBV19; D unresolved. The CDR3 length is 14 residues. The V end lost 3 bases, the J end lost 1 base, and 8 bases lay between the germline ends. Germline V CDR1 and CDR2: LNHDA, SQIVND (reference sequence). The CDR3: CASSIGFRTDTQYF. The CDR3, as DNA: TGTGCCAGTAGTATCGGGTTCCGCACAGATACGCAGTATTTT.

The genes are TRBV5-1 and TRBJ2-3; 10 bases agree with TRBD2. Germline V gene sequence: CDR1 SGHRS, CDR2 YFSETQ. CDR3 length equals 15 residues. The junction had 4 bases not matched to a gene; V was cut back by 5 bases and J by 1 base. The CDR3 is CASSRLAGGTDTQYF. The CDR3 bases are TGCGCCAGCAGTCGGCTAGCGGGGGGCACAGATACGCAGTATTTT. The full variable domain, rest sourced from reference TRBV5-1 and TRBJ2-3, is KAGVTQTPRYLIKTRGQQVTLSCSPISGHRSVSWYQQTPGQGLQFLFEYFSETQRNKGNFPGRFSGRQFSNSRSEMNVSTLELGDSALYLCASSRLAGGTDTQYFGPGTRLTVL.

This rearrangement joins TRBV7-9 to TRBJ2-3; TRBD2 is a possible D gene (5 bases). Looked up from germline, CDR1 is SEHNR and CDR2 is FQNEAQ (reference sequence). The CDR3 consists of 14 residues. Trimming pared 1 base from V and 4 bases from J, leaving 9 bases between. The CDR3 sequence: CASSLVEGPDTQYF. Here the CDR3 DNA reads TGTGCCAGCAGCTTAGTAGAGGGTCCAGATACGCAGTATTTT.

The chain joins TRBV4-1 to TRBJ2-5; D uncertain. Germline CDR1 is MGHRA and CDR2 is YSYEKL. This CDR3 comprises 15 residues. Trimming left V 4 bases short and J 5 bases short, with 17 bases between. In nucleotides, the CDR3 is TGCGCCAGCAGCCTCGTCTACCCCACGCTCGAGACCCAGTACTTC. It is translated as CASSLVYPTLETQYF.

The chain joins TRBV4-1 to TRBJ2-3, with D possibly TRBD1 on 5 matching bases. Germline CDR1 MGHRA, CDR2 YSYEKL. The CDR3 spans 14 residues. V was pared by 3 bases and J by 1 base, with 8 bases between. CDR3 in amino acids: CASSQGPGTDTQYF. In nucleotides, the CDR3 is TGCGCCAGCAGCCAGGGGCCTGGCACAGATACGCAGTATTTT.

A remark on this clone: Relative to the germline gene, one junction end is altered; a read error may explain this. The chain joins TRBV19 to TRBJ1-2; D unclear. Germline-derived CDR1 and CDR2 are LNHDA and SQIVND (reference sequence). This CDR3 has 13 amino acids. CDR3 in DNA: TGTGCCAGTAGCCCTGGAGGGAACTATGGCTACAACTTC. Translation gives CASSPGGNYGYNF.

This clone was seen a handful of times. The CDR3 nucleotides are TGTGCCAGCAGTAATAGGCGGGGGGGACCGAACACCGGGGAGCTGTTTTTT. Amino acids: CASSNRRGGPNTGELFF. The chain has TRBV2 and TRBJ2-2; 9 positions match TRBD2. After removal of 5 bases from V and 0 bases from J, the junction contained 7 bases not matched to a gene. CDR1 is SNHLY, CDR2 FYNNEI, per germline. This CDR3 has 17 amino acids.